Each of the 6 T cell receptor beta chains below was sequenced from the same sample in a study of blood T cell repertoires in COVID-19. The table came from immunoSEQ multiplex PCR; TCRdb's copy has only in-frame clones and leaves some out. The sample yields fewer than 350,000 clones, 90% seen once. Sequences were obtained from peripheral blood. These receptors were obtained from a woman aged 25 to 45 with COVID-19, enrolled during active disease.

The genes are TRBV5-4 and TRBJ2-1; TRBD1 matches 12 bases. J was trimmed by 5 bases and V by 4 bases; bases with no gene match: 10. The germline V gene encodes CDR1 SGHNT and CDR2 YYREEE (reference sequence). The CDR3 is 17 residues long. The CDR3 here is CASSVGQGALYDNEQFF. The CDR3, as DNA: TGTGCCAGCAGCGTGGGACAGGGGGCTTTATACGACAATGAGCAGTTCTTC. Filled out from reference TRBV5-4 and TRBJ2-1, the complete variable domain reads ETGVTQSPTHLIKTRGQQVTLRCSSQSGHNTVSWYQQALGQGPQFIFQYYREEENGRGNFPPRFSGLQFPNYSSELNVNALELDDSALYLCASSVGQGALYDNEQFFGPGTRLTVL.

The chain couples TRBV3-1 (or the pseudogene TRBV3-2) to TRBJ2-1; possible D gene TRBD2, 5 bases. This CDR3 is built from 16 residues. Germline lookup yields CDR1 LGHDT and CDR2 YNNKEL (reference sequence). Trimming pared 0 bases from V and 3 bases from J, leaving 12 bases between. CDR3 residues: CASSQDLTILYNEQFF. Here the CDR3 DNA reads TGTGCCAGCAGCCAAGATTTGACTATCCTCTACAATGAGCAGTTCTTC.

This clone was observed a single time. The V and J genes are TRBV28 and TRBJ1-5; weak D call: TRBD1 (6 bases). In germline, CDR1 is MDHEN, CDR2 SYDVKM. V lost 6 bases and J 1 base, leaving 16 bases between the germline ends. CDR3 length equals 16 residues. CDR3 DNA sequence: TGTGCCAGCAGACCGGGTGGGGGGGCGAGCAATCAGCCCCAGCATTTT. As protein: CASRPGGGASNQPQHF.

The CDR3 region is CAWIFDRNTEAFF. The CDR3 DNA follows: TGTGCCTGGATATTTGACAGGAACACTGAAGCTTTCTTT. The chain combines TRBV30 with TRBJ1-1; a weak D match, TRBD1 (5 bases). The CDR3 is 13 amino acids. The ends were cut back, 4 bases at V and 1 base at J, with 10 bases in the middle. The germline CDR1 and CDR2 sequences are GTSNPN and SVGIG (reference sequence).

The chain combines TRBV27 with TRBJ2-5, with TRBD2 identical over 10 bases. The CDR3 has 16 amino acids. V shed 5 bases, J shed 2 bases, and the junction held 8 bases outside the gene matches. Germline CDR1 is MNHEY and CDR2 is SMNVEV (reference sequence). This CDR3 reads CASSPRTSGRQETQYF. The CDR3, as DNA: TGTGCCAGCAGTCCTAGGACTAGCGGACGTCAAGAGACCCAGTACTTC.

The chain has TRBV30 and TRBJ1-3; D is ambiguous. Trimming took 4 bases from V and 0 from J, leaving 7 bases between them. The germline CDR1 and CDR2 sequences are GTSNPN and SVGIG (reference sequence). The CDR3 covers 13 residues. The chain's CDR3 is CAWTLHSGNTIYF. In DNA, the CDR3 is TGTGCCTGGACCTTACACTCTGGAAACACCATATATTTT.